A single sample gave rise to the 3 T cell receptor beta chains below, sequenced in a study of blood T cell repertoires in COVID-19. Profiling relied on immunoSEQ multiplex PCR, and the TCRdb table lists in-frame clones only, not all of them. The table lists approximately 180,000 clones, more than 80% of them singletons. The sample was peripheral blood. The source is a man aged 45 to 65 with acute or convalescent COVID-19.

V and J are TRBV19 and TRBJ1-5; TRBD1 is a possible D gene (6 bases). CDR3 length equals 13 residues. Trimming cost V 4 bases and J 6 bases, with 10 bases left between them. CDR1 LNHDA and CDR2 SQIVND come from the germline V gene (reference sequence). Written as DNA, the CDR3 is TGTGCCAGTAGTAGGGGGCAGGGTCAGCCCCAGCATTTT. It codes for CASSRGQGQPQHF.

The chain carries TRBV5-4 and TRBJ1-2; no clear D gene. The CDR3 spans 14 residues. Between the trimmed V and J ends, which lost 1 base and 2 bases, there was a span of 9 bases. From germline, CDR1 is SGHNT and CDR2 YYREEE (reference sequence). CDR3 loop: CASSLIGVNYGYTF. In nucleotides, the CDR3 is TGTGCCAGCAGCTTGATCGGAGTCAACTATGGCTACACCTTC.

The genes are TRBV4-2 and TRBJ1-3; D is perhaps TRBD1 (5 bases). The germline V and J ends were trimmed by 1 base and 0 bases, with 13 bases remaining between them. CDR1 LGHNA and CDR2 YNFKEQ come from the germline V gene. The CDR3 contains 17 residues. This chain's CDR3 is CASSQGGAGISGNTIYF. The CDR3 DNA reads TGTGCCAGCAGCCAAGGTGGGGCGGGGATCTCTGGAAACACCATATATTTT.